Described below is a single TCR beta chain sequence and its context. The CDR3 contains 14 residues. V shed 2 bases and J 6 bases; nucleotides not matched to a gene: 2. Germline V CDR1 and CDR2: WNHNN, SYGVQD (reference sequence). This specimen comes from a study of T cell responses to AZD1222 COVID-19 vaccine. TCRdb's table, derived via immunoSEQ multiplex PCR, lists solely in-frame clones and lacks some. Among some 130,000 clones listed, around nine tenths were seen once. The receptor was isolated from an adult in good health. Source: peripheral blood, taken on day 0 of AZD1222 vaccination. The rearrangement uses TRBV10-1 and TRBJ2-1; 9 bases map to TRBD1. CDR3 bases: TGCGCCAGCAGTGAGCGGGGACAGGGCAATGAGCAGTTCTTC. Amino acid sequence: CASSERGQGNEQFF.